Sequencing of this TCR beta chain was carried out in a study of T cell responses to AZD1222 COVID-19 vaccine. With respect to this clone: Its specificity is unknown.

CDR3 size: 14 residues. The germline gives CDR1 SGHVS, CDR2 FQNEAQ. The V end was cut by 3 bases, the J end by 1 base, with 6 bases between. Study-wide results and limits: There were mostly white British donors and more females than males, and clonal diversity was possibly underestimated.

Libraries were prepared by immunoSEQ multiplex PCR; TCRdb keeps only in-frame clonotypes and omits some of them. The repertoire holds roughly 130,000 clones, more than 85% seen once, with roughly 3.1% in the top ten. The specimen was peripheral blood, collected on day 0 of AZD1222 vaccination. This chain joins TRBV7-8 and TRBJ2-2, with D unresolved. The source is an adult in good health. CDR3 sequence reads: CASSLSENTGELFF. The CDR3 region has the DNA TGTGCCAGCAGCTTGTCAGAGAACACCGGGGAGCTGTTTTTT. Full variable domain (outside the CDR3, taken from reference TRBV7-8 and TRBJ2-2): GAGVSQSPRYKVAKRGQDVALRCDPISGHVSLFWYQQALGQGPEFLTYFQNEAQLDKSGLPSDRFFAERPEGSVSTLKIQRTQQEDSAVYLCASSLSENTGELFFGEGSRLTVL.